This T cell receptor (beta chain) was retrieved from a study of T cell responses to AZD1222 COVID-19 vaccine. Study information: Second-dose schedules of about 4 or about 12 weeks were combined. The study's findings and limits: Clonal diversity was possibly underestimated, and the donors were mostly white British, with more females.

Measured with immunoSEQ multiplex PCR; TCRdb has only the in-frame clones, and not every one. The data contain 100,000 to 150,000 clones, roughly 86% of them singletons. This clone was seen only once. Its antigen is undetermined. The CDR3 loop spans 14 amino acids. V was pared by 0 bases and J by 6 bases, with 6 bases of the junction left unmatched. The germline V gene encodes CDR1 SGHNT and CDR2 YYREEE (reference sequence). This sequence was found in an adult in good health. The sample in question was peripheral blood, obtained on day 0 of AZD1222 vaccination. This chain connects TRBV5-4 to TRBJ2-7, with 7 bases lining up with TRBD2. This CDR3 reads CASSLDGSGGEQYF. CDR3 nucleotide sequence: TGTGCCAGCAGCTTGGACGGTTCGGGAGGCGAGCAGTACTTC.